The next 14 T cell receptor beta chains were all read from a single sample in a study of shared clonotypes between healthy human individuals. Profiled with immunoSEQ multiplex PCR; TCRdb holds only in-frame clones, not every one. Of approximately 500,000 clones listed, 70% to 80% are singletons. The sample taken for sequencing was PBMCs. The receptor set was obtained from a woman in her thirties or forties in good health. Some clones in this sample may be carry-over from other donors' samples.

As for this clone: A much larger clone differs by one base, so this may be a read error. The J gene is TRBJ1-5, the V gene TRBV5-6; no firm D call. V was trimmed by 2 bases and J by 2 bases, leaving 8 bases between them. The CDR3 spans 14 residues. Germline CDR1 reads SGHDT; CDR2 reads YYEEEE. DNA of the CDR3: TGTGCCAGCAGCTTACAGTATGGCAATCAGCCCCAGCATTTT. It specifies CASSLQYGNQPQHF.

The rearrangement joins TRBV7-2 to TRBJ2-2, with TRBD1 matching 10 bases. From germline, CDR1 is SGHTA and CDR2 FQGNSA. After removal of 5 bases from V and 1 base from J, the junction contained 4 bases not matched to a gene. The CDR3 contains 16 residues. Here the CDR3 reads CASSPRTGGNTGELFF. The CDR3 DNA is TGTGCCAGCAGCCCGCGGACAGGGGGGAACACCGGGGAGCTGTTTTTT. The whole variable domain, filled in from reference TRBV7-2 and TRBJ2-2, reads GAGVSQSPSNKVTEKGKDVELRCDPISGHTALYWYRQSLGQGLEFLIYFQGNSAPDKSGLPSDRFSAERTGGSVSTLTIQRTQQEDSAVYLCASSPRTGGNTGELFFGEGSRLTVL.

This chain uses TRBV9 with TRBJ2-2; TRBD2 aligns across 9 bases. V gave up 3 bases and J gave up 6 bases; unmatched junction bases: 3. The CDR3 runs 14 residues. Germline assignment: CDR1 SGDLS and CDR2 YYNGEE. CDR3 sequence (DNA): TGTGCCAGCAGCGCTGGGACTAGCCCCGGGGAGCTGTTTTTT. It is translated as CASSAGTSPGELFF.

The gene calls are TRBV4-3 and TRBJ2-2, with D perhaps TRBD2 (6 bases). This CDR3 region has 17 residues. V lost 5 bases and J lost 6, with 22 bases in between. Germline CDR1 and CDR2: LGHNA and YSLEER. The CDR3 reads CASSEVTWEDRPGELFF. In DNA form, the CDR3 reads TGCGCCAGCAGCGAAGTGACCTGGGAGGACCGGCCCGGGGAGCTGTTTTTT.

The rearrangement links TRBV7-2 to TRBJ1-5, with D unclear. This CDR3 comprises 13 residues. The germline V gene has CDR1 SGHTA and CDR2 FQGNSA. V lost 3 bases, J lost 5 bases, and 8 bases lay in between. CDR3 in amino acids: CASSFYRDQPQHF. In nucleotides, the CDR3 is TGTGCCAGCAGCTTTTACAGAGATCAGCCCCAGCATTTT.

A word on this clone: This likely traces to a read error, being one base from a far larger clone. CDR3 region: CASSLLGAGDIGELFF. In nucleotides, the CDR3 is TGTGCCAGCAGCCTATTGGGGGCAGGGGACATCGGGGAGCTGTTTTTT. This rearrangement joins TRBV11-2 to TRBJ2-2; maybe TRBD1 (6 bases). Germline CDR1 is SGHAT and CDR2 is FQNNGV. V dropped 5 bases and J dropped 7 bases, with 20 bases sitting between them. The CDR3 runs to 16 residues.

The rearrangement uses TRBV4-3 and TRBJ2-1; 11 positions agree with TRBD2. The CDR3 totals 21 residues. Germline values: CDR1 LGHNA, CDR2 YSLEER. Losses at the gene ends were 1 base for V and 2 bases for J; bases not matched to a gene: 16. CDR3 in amino acids: CASSQGVGSSGRPRAYNEQFF. In nucleotides, the CDR3 is TGCGCCAGCAGCCAAGGGGTCGGGTCTAGCGGGAGGCCACGCGCCTACAATGAGCAGTTCTTC.

This clone was seen only once. The chain carries TRBV28 and TRBJ2-4; D perhaps matches TRBD2 (7 bases). The CDR3 consists of 16 residues. Per germline, CDR1 MDHEN and CDR2 SYDVKM. V was trimmed by 2 bases and J by 5 bases, leaving 16 bases between them. CDR3 sequence: CASSLRGGELQNIQYF. The CDR3 DNA is TGTGCCAGCAGTTTAAGGGGGGGCGAGCTTCAAAACATTCAGTACTTC.

This clone was recorded only once. V gene TRBV7-9 combines with J gene TRBJ2-2; either TRBD1 or TRBD2 may supply D (6 bases each). Trimming removed 5 bases from V and 3 bases from J, with 16 bases in between. The CDR3 covers 16 residues. Germline V gene sequence: CDR1 SEHNR, CDR2 FQNEAQ (reference sequence). The CDR3 spells CASSEVGGAYTGELFF. In DNA form, the CDR3 reads TGTGCCAGCAGCGAAGTGGGGGGCGCGTACACCGGGGAGCTGTTTTTT.

In this sample, this clone turned up a few times. The chain couples TRBV5-4 to TRBJ2-1, with TRBD1 matching 9 bases. CDR1 and CDR2 (germline): SGHNT, YYREEE (reference sequence). This CDR3 has 14 amino acids. With 0 bases clipped from V and 5 bases from J, the junction kept 0 bases outside the gene matches. CDR3 DNA: TGTGCCAGCAGCTTGGGGGACAGGGACAATGAGCAGTTCTTC. This translates into CASSLGDRDNEQFF.

This clone was picked up one time. The V and J genes are TRBV6-1 and TRBJ1-2; D possibly corresponds to TRBD1 (5 bases). Germline CDR1 and CDR2: MNHNS and SASEGT. V lost 5 bases, J lost 3 bases, and 10 bases lay in between. This CDR3 spans 13 amino acids. DNA for the CDR3: TGTGCCAGCAGTCCAGGGAAGTACTATGGCTACACCTTC. It specifies CASSPGKYYGYTF.

The CDR3, as DNA: TGCGCCAGCAGCCAAGCTGCGACAGGGTGGATGTACGAGCAGTACTTC. Protein product: CASSQAATGWMYEQYF. The chain is built from TRBV4-3 and TRBJ2-5; 7 bases match TRBD1. The J call could be wrong; TRBJ2-7 is a better fit for the DNA end. This CDR3 region has 16 residues. Germline values: CDR1 LGHNA, CDR2 YSLEER.

The chain has TRBV7-9 and TRBJ2-6; 10 bases agree with TRBD1. Germline V lookup: CDR1 SEHNR, CDR2 FQNEAQ (reference sequence). The V and J ends lost 4 bases and 2 bases, in that order; junction bases with no gene match: 5. The CDR3 is 17 amino acids. The CDR3 loop is CASSSRQGAAGANVLTF. DNA for the CDR3: TGTGCCAGCAGCTCCAGACAGGGGGCGGCTGGGGCCAACGTCCTGACTTTC.

V is TRBV5-5 and J is TRBJ2-3, with 16 positions matching TRBD2. V lost 3 bases, J lost 6 bases, and 4 bases stayed unmatched. Germline CDR1 is SGHKS and CDR2 is YYEKEE (reference sequence). The CDR3 has 16 amino acids. The CDR3 nucleotides are TGTGCCAGCAGCTCGGGACTAGCGGGAGGGAGGGATACGCAGTATTTT. Its protein is CASSSGLAGGRDTQYF.